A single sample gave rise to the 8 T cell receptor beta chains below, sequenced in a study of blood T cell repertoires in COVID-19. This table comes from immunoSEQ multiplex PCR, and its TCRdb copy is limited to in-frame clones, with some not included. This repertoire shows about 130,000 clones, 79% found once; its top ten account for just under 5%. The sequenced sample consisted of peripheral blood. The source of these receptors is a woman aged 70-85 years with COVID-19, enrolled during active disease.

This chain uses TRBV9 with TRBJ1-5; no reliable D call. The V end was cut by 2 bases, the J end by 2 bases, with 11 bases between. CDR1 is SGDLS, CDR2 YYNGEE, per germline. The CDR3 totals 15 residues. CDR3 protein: CASSVTGGGNQPQHF. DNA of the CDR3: TGTGCCAGCAGCGTGACCGGAGGTGGCAATCAGCCCCAGCATTTT.

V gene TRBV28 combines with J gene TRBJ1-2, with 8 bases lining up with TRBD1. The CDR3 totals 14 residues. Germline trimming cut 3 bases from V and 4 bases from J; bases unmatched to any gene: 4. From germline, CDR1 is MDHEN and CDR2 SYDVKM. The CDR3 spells CASSLDRVGYGYTF. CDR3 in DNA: TGTGCCAGCAGTTTGGACAGGGTGGGCTATGGCTACACCTTC.

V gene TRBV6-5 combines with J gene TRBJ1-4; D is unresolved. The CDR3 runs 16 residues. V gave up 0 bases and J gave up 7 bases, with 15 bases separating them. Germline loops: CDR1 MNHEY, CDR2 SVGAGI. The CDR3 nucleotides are TGTGCCAGCAGTTACTCGGAGGCTCCACCAGGTGAAAAACTGTTTTTT. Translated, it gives CASSYSEAPPGEKLFF.

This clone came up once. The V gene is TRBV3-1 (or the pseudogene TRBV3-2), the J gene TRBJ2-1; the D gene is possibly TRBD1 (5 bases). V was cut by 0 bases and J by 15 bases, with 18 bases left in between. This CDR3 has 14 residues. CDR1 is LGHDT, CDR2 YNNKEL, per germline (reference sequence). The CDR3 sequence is CASSQDVRTRRVFF. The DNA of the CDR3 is TGTGCCAGCAGCCAAGATGTTCGGACAAGGAGAGTGTTCTTC.

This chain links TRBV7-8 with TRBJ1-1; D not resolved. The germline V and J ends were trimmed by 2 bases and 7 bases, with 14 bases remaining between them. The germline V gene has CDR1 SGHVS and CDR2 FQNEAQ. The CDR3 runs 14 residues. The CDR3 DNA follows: TGTGCCAGCAGCTTAAGTTCCGGGGTTGGTGAAGCTTTCTTT. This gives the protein CASSLSSGVGEAFF.

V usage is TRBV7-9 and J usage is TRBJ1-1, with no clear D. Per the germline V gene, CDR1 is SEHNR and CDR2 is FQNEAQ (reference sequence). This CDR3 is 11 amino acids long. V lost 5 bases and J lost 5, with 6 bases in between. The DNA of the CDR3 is TGTGCCAGCAGCGTAATGACTGAAGCTTTCTTT. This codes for CASSVMTEAFF.

DNA for the CDR3: TGTGCCAGCAGACTCCGGGACAGGGACGGTCAGCCCCAGCATTTT. The encoded protein is CASRLRDRDGQPQHF. V and J are TRBV4-2 and TRBJ1-5; 9 positions match TRBD1. V was pared by 6 bases and J by 6 bases, with 9 bases of the junction left unmatched. Germline CDR1 reads LGHNA; CDR2 reads YNFKEQ. The CDR3 has 15 residues.

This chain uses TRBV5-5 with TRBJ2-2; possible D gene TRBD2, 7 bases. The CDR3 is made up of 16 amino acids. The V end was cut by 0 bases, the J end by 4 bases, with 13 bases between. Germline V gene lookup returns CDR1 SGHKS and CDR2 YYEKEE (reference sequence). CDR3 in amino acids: CASSLAGGPGTGELFF. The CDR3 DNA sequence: TGTGCCAGCAGCTTGGCCGGGGGGCCGGGCACCGGGGAGCTGTTTTTT. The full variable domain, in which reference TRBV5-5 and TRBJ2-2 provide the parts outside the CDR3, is DAGVTQSPTHLIKTRGQQVTLRCSPISGHKSVSWYQQVLGQGPQFIFQYYEKEERGRGNFPDRFSARQFPNYSSELNVNALLLGDSALYLCASSLAGGPGTGELFFGEGSRLTVL.